Listed below are T cell receptor beta chains from one sample, sequenced in a study of T cell repertoires in cytomegalovirus infection. The antigens for these receptors are not known. TCRdb used MiXCR to reprocess the reads, holding one entry per CDR3 protein. The repertoire has around 770,000 distinct CDR3 sequences, under 35% of them found once; the top ten carry 10% to 15%. This material consisted of cultured CD8+ T cells from PBMCs, taken from culture after CMV antigen stimulation. The receptors were gathered from a human donor in good health (CMV status not recorded). Some clones in this sample may be carry-over from other donors' samples. Each CDR3 is given with its conserved first and last residue. The D gene is left open where the match is weak. Rows give clone size only sometimes, using once, few, many, or a class for an expanded clone.

DNA: TGCGCCAGCAGCCACTACCCCTCACAAGATGAGCAGTTCTTC
CDR3: CASSHYPSQDEQFF
size: -
J: TRBJ2-1
D: -
V: TRBV4-1

DNA: TGCGCCAGCAGCCCCAACCCGGGGGTGGTGGAAGCTTTCTTT
CDR3: CASSPNPGVVEAFF
size: -
J: TRBJ1-1
D: -
V: TRBV4-1

DNA: TGTGCCAGCAGTCCTCGGGACTCCCGTGGAGAGACCCAGTACTTC
CDR3: CASSPRDSRGETQYF
size: many
J: TRBJ2-5
D: -
V: TRBV7-9

DNA: TGCAGTGCTAGAGCCGTGGAAGCCTCAGGGGACCCTAACTATGGCTACACCTTC
CDR3: CSARAVEASGDPNYGYTF
size: few
J: TRBJ1-2
D: -
V: TRBV20-1

DNA: TGTGCCAGCGGGGGATCTCCAATTAATCAGCCCCAGCATTTT
CDR3: CASGGSPINQPQHF
size: once
J: TRBJ1-5
D: -
V: TRBV2

DNA: TGTGCCAGCAGCTTAGGTGGCCCCGGCTGGGGCAATCAGCCCCAGCATTTT
CDR3: CASSLGGPGWGNQPQHF
size: few
J: TRBJ1-5
D: -
V: TRBV7-9

DNA: TGCGCCAGCAGTGAGCTAGAGGGACATTTCTACGAGCAGTACTTC
CDR3: CASSELEGHFYEQYF
size: -
J: TRBJ2-7
D: -
V: TRBV10-2

DNA: TGTGCCACCAGCAGGGATAACACCGGGGAGCTGTTTTTT
CDR3: CATSRDNTGELFF
size: -
J: TRBJ2-2
D: -
V: TRBV24-1

DNA: TGTGCCAGCAGTTTAAGGCGGGCCTACACCGGGGAGCTGTTTTTT
CDR3: CASSLRRAYTGELFF
size: -
J: TRBJ2-2
D: -
V: TRBV12-3/TRBV12-4

DNA: TGTGCCAGCAGCTTGACTAGCGGGGTCTCCTACGAGCAGTACTTC
CDR3: CASSLTSGVSYEQYF
size: many
J: TRBJ2-7
D: TRBD2
V: TRBV7-6

DNA: TGTGCCACCAGTGACCGTGGGACAGGGTTCGGCAATCAGCCCCAGCATTTT
CDR3: CATSDRGTGFGNQPQHF
size: few
J: TRBJ1-5
D: TRBD1
V: TRBV24-1

DNA: TGTGCCACCAGCAGAGATCTGGGCAGGGGGCAGCCCCAGCATTTT
CDR3: CATSRDLGRGQPQHF
size: many
J: TRBJ1-5
D: TRBD1
V: TRBV15

DNA: TGCGCCAGCAGCTTTGATTTCCTAGCGGGGGAGATTACCACCGGGGAGCTGTTTTTT
CDR3: CASSFDFLAGEITTGELFF
size: -
J: TRBJ2-2
D: TRBD2
V: TRBV5-1

DNA: TGTGCCAGCAGCTTGGATGCTATTGAGGGACAGGGTTTTTACGAGCAGTACTTC
CDR3: CASSLDAIEGQGFYEQYF
size: -
J: TRBJ2-7
D: TRBD1
V: TRBV5-8

DNA: TGTGCCAGCAGCTTTGTAGGGCACAATGAGCAGTTCTTC
CDR3: CASSFVGHNEQFF
size: -
J: TRBJ2-1
D: -
V: TRBV7-6

DNA: TGTGCCAGTAGTGGACTCCGCGCGAACACCGGGGAGCTGTTTTTT
CDR3: CASSGLRANTGELFF
size: -
J: TRBJ2-2
D: -
V: TRBV19

DNA: TGTGCCAGCAGCTTTAGGGGGACTCACCCGCCCGGGGAGCTGTTTTTT
CDR3: CASSFRGTHPPGELFF
size: few
J: TRBJ2-2
D: -
V: TRBV5-5

DNA: TGTGCCAGCAGTTACTCCACCGTAGCGGAGATATCCTACAATGAGCAGTTCTTC
CDR3: CASSYSTVAEISYNEQFF
size: -
J: TRBJ2-1
D: -
V: TRBV6-2/TRBV6-3

DNA: TGTGCCAGCACTCGGACAGGGGTCGACGTGCGCTACTTGATGAACACTGAAGCTTTCTTT
CDR3: CASTRTGVDVRYLMNTEAFF
size: -
J: TRBJ1-1
D: TRBD1
V: TRBV6-2/TRBV6-3

DNA: TGTGCCAGCAGCGAAAACCCAGGGAGCTCTGGAAACACCATATATTTT
CDR3: CASSENPGSSGNTIYF
size: many
J: TRBJ1-3
D: -
V: TRBV12-3/TRBV12-4

DNA: TGTGCCAGCAGCCCTAATGCAGGGGGCGACGAGCAGTACTTC
CDR3: CASSPNAGGDEQYF
size: -
J: TRBJ2-7
D: TRBD1
V: TRBV12-3/TRBV12-4

DNA: TGTGCCAGCAGACCGGGGGGTACGGATACGCAGTATTTT
CDR3: CASRPGGTDTQYF
size: many
J: TRBJ2-3
D: TRBD2
V: TRBV12-3/TRBV12-4

DNA: TGTGCCAGCAGCGCTGTTGGGACAGGGAACAATCAGCCCCAGCATTTT
CDR3: CASSAVGTGNNQPQHF
size: few
J: TRBJ1-5
D: TRBD1
V: TRBV7-2

DNA: TGTGCCAGCAGTTGGACAGCCAAGAACACTGAAGCTTTCTTT
CDR3: CASSWTAKNTEAFF
size: few
J: TRBJ1-1
D: -
V: TRBV27

DNA: TGTGCCAGCAGCTTCCCCGGGATTATAGGCTATGGCTACACCTTC
CDR3: CASSFPGIIGYGYTF
size: few
J: TRBJ1-2
D: -
V: TRBV7-9

DNA: TGTGCCAGCAGTTTAGTCGGGTCAACCCAGTACTTC
CDR3: CASSLVGSTQYF
size: few
J: TRBJ2-5
D: -
V: TRBV28

DNA: TGTGCCACCAGCAGAGATTGGGGACAGATTTTCTACGAGCAGTACTTC
CDR3: CATSRDWGQIFYEQYF
size: -
J: TRBJ2-7
D: TRBD1
V: TRBV15

DNA: TGTGCCAGCAGACCCCCGGGGGAGCAGTTCTTC
CDR3: CASRPPGEQFF
size: -
J: TRBJ2-1
D: -
V: TRBV28

DNA: TGTGCCAGCAGCCAGACAGGGGCCCTTGCTTCACCCCTCCACTTT
CDR3: CASSQTGALASPLHF
size: -
J: TRBJ1-6
D: TRBD1
V: TRBV4-2

DNA: TGTGCCGGGAGACAGGAATTATTCCAAGAGACCCAGTACTTC
CDR3: CAGRQELFQETQYF
size: -
J: TRBJ2-5
D: -
V: TRBV2

DNA: TGTGCCAGCAGCTTAGCGTCCAGGGTGGAGGAGACCCAGTACTTC
CDR3: CASSLASRVEETQYF
size: few
J: TRBJ2-5
D: -
V: TRBV7-9

DNA: TGTGCCAGCAGCTTATCGGGGACGGGCATATTC
CDR3: CASSLSGTGIF
size: few
J: TRBJ1-2
D: -
V: TRBV7-9

DNA: TGTGCCAGCAGCGCAGGGACTAGCGGGGGCCAAAAGCAGTTCTTC
CDR3: CASSAGTSGGQKQFF
size: -
J: TRBJ2-1
D: TRBD2
V: TRBV9

DNA: TGTGCCAGCAGCTTTGTCAGGGGTCCGTACAATGAGCAGTTCTTC
CDR3: CASSFVRGPYNEQFF
size: few
J: TRBJ2-1
D: -
V: TRBV5-6

DNA: TGTGCCAGTAGTATTATGAACAGGTGGGAGTACAATGAGCAGTTCTTC
CDR3: CASSIMNRWEYNEQFF
size: -
J: TRBJ2-1
D: -
V: TRBV19

DNA: TGCGCCAGCAGCTACGGGGGCCATTCCTACAATGAGCAGTTCTTC
CDR3: CASSYGGHSYNEQFF
size: few
J: TRBJ2-1
D: -
V: TRBV4-3

DNA: TGTGCCAGCAGTTTACTCGAACCTGAAGCTTTCTTT
CDR3: CASSLLEPEAFF
size: few
J: TRBJ1-1
D: -
V: TRBV12-3/TRBV12-4

DNA: TGTGCCAGCAGCTTAGGGGCCGGGACAGGGGTGAACACCGGGGAGCTGTTTTTT
CDR3: CASSLGAGTGVNTGELFF
size: few
J: TRBJ2-2
D: TRBD1
V: TRBV11-3

DNA: TGTGCCAGCAGACCCCTCCGGGACAGGGGTATAGTAAACACTGAAGCTTTCTTT
CDR3: CASRPLRDRGIVNTEAFF
size: -
J: TRBJ1-1
D: TRBD1
V: TRBV6-2/TRBV6-3

DNA: TGTGCCAGCAGCCCCCCAGCGGCCTACAATGAGCAGTTCTTC
CDR3: CASSPPAAYNEQFF
size: -
J: TRBJ2-1
D: -
V: TRBV12-3/TRBV12-4

DNA: TGCGCCAGCAGTCAATACCGGGGGGCGGCGAACACCGGGGAGCTGTTTTTT
CDR3: CASSQYRGAANTGELFF
size: few
J: TRBJ2-2
D: -
V: TRBV23-1

DNA: TGTGCCAGCAGCCCAGATCAGAGAGGCTACACCTTC
CDR3: CASSPDQRGYTF
size: -
J: TRBJ1-2
D: -
V: TRBV7-8

DNA: TGTGCCACCCTGTGGGGGACCGGGGAGCTGTTTTTT
CDR3: CATLWGTGELFF
size: few
J: TRBJ2-2
D: -
V: TRBV7-6

DNA: TGCGCCAGCAGCCAAGATGGGACCTCCTACGAGCAGTACTTC
CDR3: CASSQDGTSYEQYF
size: few
J: TRBJ2-7
D: -
V: TRBV4-1

DNA: TGTGCCAGCAGCTCCCCGGATAAGCGGGGGGGCCCAGATACGCAGTATTTT
CDR3: CASSSPDKRGGPDTQYF
size: many
J: TRBJ2-3
D: TRBD2
V: TRBV7-9

DNA: TGTGCCAGCAGCAGGAGCCGGGACAGTTGGAACCAGTACCAAGAGACCCAGTACTTC
CDR3: CASSRSRDSWNQYQETQYF
size: many
J: TRBJ2-5
D: TRBD1
V: TRBV2

DNA: TGTGCTAGTGGGGTAACGGGCGGGACTGAAGCTTTCTTT
CDR3: CASGVTGGTEAFF
size: -
J: TRBJ1-1
D: -
V: TRBV12-5

DNA: TGTGCCATACTTGGGACAGGGGAGCCCTACAATGAGCAGTTCTTC
CDR3: CAILGTGEPYNEQFF
size: -
J: TRBJ2-1
D: TRBD1
V: TRBV10-3

DNA: TGTGCCAGCAGCCGTGGACTAGCGGGGGCTGGTGAGCAGTTCTTC
CDR3: CASSRGLAGAGEQFF
size: -
J: TRBJ2-1
D: TRBD2
V: TRBV7-9

DNA: TGTGCCAGCAGCGGACTAGCGGAAGAGACCCAGTACTTC
CDR3: CASSGLAEETQYF
size: few
J: TRBJ2-5
D: TRBD2
V: TRBV27